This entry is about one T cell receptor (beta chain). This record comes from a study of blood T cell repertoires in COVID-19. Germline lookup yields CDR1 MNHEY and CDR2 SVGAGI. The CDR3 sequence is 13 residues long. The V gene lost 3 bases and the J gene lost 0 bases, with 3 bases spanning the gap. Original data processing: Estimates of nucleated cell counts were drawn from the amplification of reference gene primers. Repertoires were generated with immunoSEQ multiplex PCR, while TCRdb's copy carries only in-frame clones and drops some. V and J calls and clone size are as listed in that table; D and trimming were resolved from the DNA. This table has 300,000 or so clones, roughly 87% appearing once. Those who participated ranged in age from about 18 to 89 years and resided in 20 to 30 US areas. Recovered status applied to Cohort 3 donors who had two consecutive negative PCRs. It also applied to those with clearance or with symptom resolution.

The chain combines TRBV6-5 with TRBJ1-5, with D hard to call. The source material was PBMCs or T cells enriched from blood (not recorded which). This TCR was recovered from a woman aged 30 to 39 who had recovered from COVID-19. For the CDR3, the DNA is TGTGCCAGCAGTTATCTTAGCAATCAGCCCCAGCATTTT. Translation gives CASSYLSNQPQHF.